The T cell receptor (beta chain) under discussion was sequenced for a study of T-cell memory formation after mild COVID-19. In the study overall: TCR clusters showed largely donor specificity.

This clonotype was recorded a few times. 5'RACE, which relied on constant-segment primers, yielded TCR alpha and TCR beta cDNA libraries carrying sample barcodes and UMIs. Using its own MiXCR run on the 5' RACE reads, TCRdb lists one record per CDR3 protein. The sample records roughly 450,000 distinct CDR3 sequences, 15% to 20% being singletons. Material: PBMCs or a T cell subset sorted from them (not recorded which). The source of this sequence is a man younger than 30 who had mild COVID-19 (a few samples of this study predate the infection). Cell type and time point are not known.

Written as DNA, the CDR3 is TGCGCCAGCAGCCACTACGGGGGGACTAGCAAAGAGACCCAGTACTTC. It translates to CASSHYGGTSKETQYF. The V and J genes are TRBV5-1 and TRBJ2-5; 9 nucleotides agree with TRBD2. Germline CDR1 reads SGHRS; CDR2 reads YFSETQ. The CDR3 runs to 16 residues. V shed 4 bases and J 3 bases; nucleotides not matched to a gene: 10.